The source of this TCR beta chain is a study of blood T cells in healthy people across ages. Isolation yielded PBMCs, at least 6 million per sample, in every case. Study observations and caveats: When set beside aged donors, long-lived donors presented more naive CD4+ cells and higher diversity.

The CDR3 is 14 residues long. V lost 0 bases to trimming and J lost 14 bases, with 19 bases between them. CDR1 and CDR2 (germline): KGHSH, LQKENI. Next came a second PCR, run for about 7 to 12 cycles, which used a sample-barcoded 5' primer along with a J-beta primer mix. MiXCR was run by TCRdb on the 5' RACE reads, yielding one entry per CDR3 protein. The table shows 450,000 to 700,000 distinct CDR3 sequences, with roughly a quarter occurring only once. This clonotype was found a few times. Its target is unknown. The source material was blood. The J gene is TRBJ1-1, the V gene TRBV18; TRBD1 is a possible D gene (5 bases). The receptor's source is a woman aged 65 to 85 in good health. CDR3 sequence: CASSPPGRGSAAFF. CDR3 DNA: TGTGCCAGCTCACCACCGGGGAGGGGATCCGCGGCGTTCTTT.